Presented here are 13 T cell receptor beta chains from one specimen sequenced in a study of CD8 T cells in ankylosing spondylitis. MiXCR, run by TCRdb on the 5' RACE reads, gives a single entry per CDR3 protein. The table includes around 340,000 distinct CDR3 sequences, 20% to 25% detected once. Sample: blood, either unsorted or a sorted T cell fraction (not recorded which). The origin of the receptors is a male donor with ankylosing spondylitis or in good health (not recorded which).

This clonotype has just a few counts. The chain has TRBV12-3 or TRBV12-4 and TRBJ1-2; D is ambiguous. V dropped 5 bases and J dropped 0 bases, with 7 bases sitting between them. The CDR3 totals 13 residues. CDR3 in DNA: TGTGCCAGCAGTCAAGGAGCTAACTATGGCTACACCTTC. It codes for CASSQGANYGYTF.

This clonotype was detected a few times. This chain uses TRBV9 with TRBJ1-1; the D is unclear. CDR1 and CDR2 (germline): SGDLS, YYNGEE. The CDR3 runs 12 residues. Deletions cut 0 bases from V and 11 bases from J, with 11 bases between. CDR3 sequence: CASSVGEGRAFF. For the CDR3, the DNA is TGTGCCAGCAGCGTAGGTGAGGGTCGGGCTTTCTTT.

The V gene is TRBV12-3 or TRBV12-4, the J gene TRBJ2-1, with 7 nucleotides matching TRBD1. The CDR3 length is 15 residues. V shed 6 bases and J 7 bases; nucleotides not matched to a gene: 12. Here the CDR3 reads CASRPTGALGNEQFF. The CDR3 region has the DNA TGTGCCAGCAGGCCCACAGGGGCCCTTGGGAATGAGCAGTTCTTC.

V usage is TRBV12-3 or TRBV12-4 and J usage is TRBJ1-2; D might be TRBD1 (6 bases). The CDR3 totals 15 residues. Trimming took 2 bases from V and 1 from J, leaving 11 bases between them. CDR3 in DNA: TGTGCCAGCAGTTTAACTGGACAGTTTAACTATGGCTACACCTTC. Translating it yields CASSLTGQFNYGYTF.

This clonotype was seen more than once but under ten times. The chain employs TRBV3-1 and TRBJ2-1; D is uncertain. The V and J ends lost 0 bases and 2 bases respectively, with 11 bases between them. CDR3 size: 16 residues. Germline CDR1 and CDR2: LGHDT and YNNKEL (reference sequence). Here the CDR3 reads CASSQDRVSPYNEQFF. CDR3 bases: TGTGCCAGCAGCCAAGATCGGGTTTCCCCCTACAATGAGCAGTTCTTC.

The table lists this clonotype with many counts. The chain has TRBV12-3 or TRBV12-4 and TRBJ2-3, with 7 bases lining up with TRBD2. Trimming at V came to 4 bases and at J to 2 bases, leaving 3 bases not matched to a gene. CDR3 length: 14 residues. CDR3 amino acids: CASSSSGVTDTQYF. The CDR3, as DNA: TGTGCCAGCAGTTCCAGCGGGGTCACAGATACGCAGTATTTT.

The V call is TRBV7-9, the J call TRBJ2-7; 7 nucleotides match TRBD1. Germline CDR1 reads SEHNR; CDR2 reads FQNEAQ (reference sequence). CDR3 length: 16 residues. J was trimmed by 0 bases and V by 3 bases; bases with no gene match: 8. The CDR3 here is CASSFQTGQSSYEQYF. In nucleotides, the CDR3 is TGTGCCAGCAGCTTTCAAACGGGACAGAGCTCCTACGAGCAGTACTTC.

The chain carries TRBV12-3 or TRBV12-4 and TRBJ2-7, with 11 bases aligning to TRBD2. The CDR3 covers 15 residues. With 6 bases clipped from V and 3 bases from J, the junction kept 7 bases outside the gene matches. This CDR3 is CASRLSGTSGYEQYF. The CDR3, as DNA: TGTGCCAGCAGGCTCTCCGGGACTAGCGGCTACGAGCAGTACTTC.

The rearrangement uses TRBV19 and TRBJ2-1, with 12 positions matching TRBD2. The junction had 6 bases not matched to a gene; V was cut back by 3 bases and J by 9 bases. This CDR3 has 15 amino acids. CDR1 is LNHDA and CDR2 is SQIVND in the germline V gene (reference sequence). CDR3 nucleotide sequence: TGTGCCAGTAGTATTCTAGCGGGGGGGCCGGTTGAGCAGTTCTTC. The encoded protein is CASSILAGGPVEQFF.

The genes are TRBV25-1 and TRBJ2-7; D not resolved. Germline V gene sequence: CDR1 MGHDK, CDR2 SYGVNS. Trimming shortened V by 1 base and J by 2 bases, and 3 bases separated the two germline ends. The CDR3 runs to 12 residues. CDR3 region: CASSEFAYEQYF. For the CDR3, the DNA is TGTGCCAGCAGTGAATTCGCCTACGAGCAGTACTTC.

This chain links TRBV10-3 with TRBJ2-1; weak D call: TRBD2 (7 bases). Germline V gene lookup returns CDR1 ENHRY and CDR2 SYGVKD. This CDR3 is 16 amino acids long. Trimming removed 0 bases at V and 8 bases at J, with 17 bases between. CDR3 loop: CAISESGGARSYEQFF. CDR3 nucleotide sequence: TGTGCCATCAGTGAGTCTGGGGGGGCACGAAGTTATGAGCAGTTCTTC.

The CDR3 spells CASSQTLRETQYF. CDR3 in DNA: TGCGCCAGCAGCCAGACTCTGCGCGAGACCCAGTACTTC. This chain links TRBV4-1 with TRBJ2-5; D call uncertain. Germline V gene lookup returns CDR1 MGHRA and CDR2 YSYEKL. The length of the CDR3 is 13 residues. V was trimmed by 3 bases and J by 5 bases, leaving 10 bases between them.

V usage is TRBV15 and J usage is TRBJ2-2, with 7 nucleotides matching TRBD1. The V segment lost 0 bases and the J segment 2 bases; nucleotides outside the gene matches: 6. Germline V lookup: CDR1 LNHNV, CDR2 YYDKDF (reference sequence). The CDR3 is 17 residues long. CDR3 residues: CATSRDVGTVNTGELFF. Here the CDR3 DNA reads TGTGCCACCAGCAGAGATGTTGGGACAGTCAACACCGGGGAGCTGTTTTTT.